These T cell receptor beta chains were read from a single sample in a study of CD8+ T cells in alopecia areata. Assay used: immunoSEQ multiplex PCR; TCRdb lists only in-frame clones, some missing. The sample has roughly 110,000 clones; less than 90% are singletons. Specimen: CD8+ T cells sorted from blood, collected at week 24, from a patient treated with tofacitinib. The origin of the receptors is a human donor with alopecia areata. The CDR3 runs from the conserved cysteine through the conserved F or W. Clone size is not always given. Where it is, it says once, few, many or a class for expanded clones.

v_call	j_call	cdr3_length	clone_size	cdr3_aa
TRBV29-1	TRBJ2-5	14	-	CSVRLGTGGETQYF
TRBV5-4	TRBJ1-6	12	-	CASRQDSSPLHF
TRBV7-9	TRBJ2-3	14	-	CASSNLGGEDTQYF
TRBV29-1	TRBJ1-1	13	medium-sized	CSVAVGDNTEAFF
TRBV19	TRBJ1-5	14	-	CASSRQAHNQPQHF
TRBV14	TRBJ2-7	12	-	CASSQGLGEQYF
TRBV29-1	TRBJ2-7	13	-	CSAEGGGGYEQYF
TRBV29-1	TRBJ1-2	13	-	CSVEGRPGGGYTF
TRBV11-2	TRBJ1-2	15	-	CASSLDFGGSYGYTF
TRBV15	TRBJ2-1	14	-	CATSREGINNEQFF
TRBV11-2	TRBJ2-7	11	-	CASSLGQLQYF
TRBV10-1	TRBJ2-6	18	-	CASSEFDRQYSGANVLTF
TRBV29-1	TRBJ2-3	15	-	CSVVPRADSTDTQYF
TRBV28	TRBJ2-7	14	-	CASRGRDRGNEQYF
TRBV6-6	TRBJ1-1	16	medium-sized	CASSYSFPRRNTEAFF
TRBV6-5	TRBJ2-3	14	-	CASISSTSTDTQYF
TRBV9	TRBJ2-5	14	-	CASSVGGYQETQYF
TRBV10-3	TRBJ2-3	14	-	CAISESRGTDTQYF
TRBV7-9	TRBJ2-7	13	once	CASSSAGGREQYF
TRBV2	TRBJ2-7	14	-	CAAKTGGSSYEQYF
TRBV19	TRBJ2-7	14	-	CASSSSSQGGEQYF
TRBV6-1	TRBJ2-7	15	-	CASSFASGGSYEQYF
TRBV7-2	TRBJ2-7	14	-	CASSLMGTSYEQYF
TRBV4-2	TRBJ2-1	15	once	CASRGGPSSYNEQFF
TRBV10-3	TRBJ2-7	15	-	CAISGGDRASYEQYF
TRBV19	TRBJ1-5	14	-	CASSSKHSNQPQHF
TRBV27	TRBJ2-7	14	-	CASTLGQGAYEQYF
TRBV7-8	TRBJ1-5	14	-	CASSLNRGNQPQHF
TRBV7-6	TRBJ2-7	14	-	CASSTDRAAYEQYF
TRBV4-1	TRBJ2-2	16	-	CASSQAGDGHTGELFF
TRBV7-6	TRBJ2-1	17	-	CASSHGASGSTYNEQFF
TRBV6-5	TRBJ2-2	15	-	CASGVPATPTGELFF
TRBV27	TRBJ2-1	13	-	CASSLGLAKEQFF
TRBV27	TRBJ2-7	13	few	CASSSDRAYEQYF
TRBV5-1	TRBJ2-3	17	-	CASSLKSAESSTDTQYF
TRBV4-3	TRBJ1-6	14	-	CASSQDPGYSPLHF
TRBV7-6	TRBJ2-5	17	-	CASSLEVGPSYQETQYF
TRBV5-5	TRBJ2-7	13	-	CASSRSTGYEQYF
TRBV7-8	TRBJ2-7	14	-	CASSLYGGSYEQYF
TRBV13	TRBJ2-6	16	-	CASSLGQGAGANVLTF
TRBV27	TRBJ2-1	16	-	CASSWGSGGPYNEQFF
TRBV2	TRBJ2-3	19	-	CASSEEGLAGGDGTDTQYF
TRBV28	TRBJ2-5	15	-	CASSPRLAVEETQYF